This is a list of T cell receptor beta chains from one sample in a study of shared clonotypes between healthy human individuals. Only in-frame clones appear in the TCRdb table, and some are missing; sequencing was by immunoSEQ multiplex PCR. This sample has approximately 2,000,000 clones, with roughly 90% found just once. The specimen was naive CD4+ T cells from PBMCs. These receptors all stem from a man aged 18 to 35 in good health. Some clones in this sample may be carry-over from other donors' samples. Each CDR3 is given with its conserved first and last residue. The order of the fields is J gene, V gene, D gene, clone size, CDR3 protein, CDR3 DNA. A D gene is named only where the DNA matches it firmly. Where a row states a size, it is once, few, many or the class of an expanded clone; other rows omit it.

TRBJ2-7,TRBV4-1,NA,once,CASSQDLTSWEGSYF,TGCGCCAGCAGCCAAGATCTTACTAGCTGGGAAGGTTCGTACTTC
TRBJ1-3,TRBV15,NA,NA,CATSRDHLMTGNTIYF,TGTGCCACCAGCAGAGACCACCTTATGACCGGAAACACCATATATTTT
TRBJ2-7,TRBV5-1,NA,NA,CASSPTGNSYEQYF,TGCGCCAGCAGCCCAACAGGGAACTCCTACGAGCAGTACTTC
TRBJ1-1,TRBV28,NA,NA,CASSSVGPEAFF,TGTGCCAGCAGTTCGGTGGGTCCAGAAGCTTTCTTT
TRBJ2-1,TRBV27,TRBD2,NA,CASSSGLAGGIREQFF,TGTGCCAGCAGTTCAGGACTAGCGGGAGGAATCCGTGAGCAGTTCTTC
TRBJ2-7,TRBV15,NA,few,CATSRDRASYEQYF,TGTGCCACCAGCAGAGACAGGGCCTCCTACGAGCAGTACTTC
TRBJ2-3,TRBV5-1,NA,NA,CASSLRLVTDTQYF,TGCGCCAGCAGCTTGCGGCTCGTGACAGATACGCAGTATTTT
TRBJ2-5,TRBV5-1,NA,once,CASSLSRGVQETQYF,TGCGCCAGCAGCTTGTCCCGCGGAGTTCAAGAGACCCAGTACTTC
TRBJ2-7,TRBV4-1,TRBD2,NA,CASSQMGLASEQYF,TGCGCCAGCAGCCAGATGGGACTAGCGAGCGAGCAGTACTTC
TRBJ2-7,TRBV25-1,NA,NA,CASSEGGSYEQYF,TGTGCCAGCAGTGAAGGGGGCTCCTACGAGCAGTACTTC
TRBJ1-5,TRBV28,TRBD1,NA,CASSLAGTGNGNQPQHF,TGTGCCAGCAGTTTGGCAGGGACAGGGAATGGCAATCAGCCCCAGCATTTT
TRBJ2-1,TRBV7-9,NA,NA,CASSLVSGYNEQFF,TGTGCCAGCAGCCTGGTTAGCGGCTACAATGAGCAGTTCTTC
TRBJ2-1,TRBV11-3,NA,NA,CASSPRERGEQFF,TGTGCCAGCAGTCCCAGGGAAAGGGGTGAGCAGTTCTTC
TRBJ2-1,TRBV7-3,NA,NA,CASSLRPLNEQFF,TGTGCCAGCAGCTTAAGACCACTCAATGAGCAGTTCTTC
TRBJ1-3,TRBV10-2,NA,NA,CASSWGGLSDSGNTIYF,TGCGCCAGCAGTTGGGGAGGGCTATCTGACTCTGGAAACACCATATATTTT
TRBJ2-7,TRBV29-1,NA,NA,CSVEGAGNPPYEQYF,TGCAGCGTTGAAGGCGCAGGGAACCCCCCCTACGAGCAGTACTTC
TRBJ2-5,TRBV9,NA,NA,CASSVQTDLGVETQYF,TGTGCCAGCAGCGTTCAGACTGACTTGGGAGTAGAGACCCAGTACTTC
TRBJ2-2,TRBV28,TRBD2,NA,CASSSGPSGNTGELFF,TGTGCCAGCAGTTCCGGCCCTAGCGGAAACACCGGGGAGCTGTTTTTT
TRBJ2-2,TRBV28,TRBD1,NA,CASSSQGDGELFF,TGTGCCAGCAGTTCACAGGGGGACGGGGAGCTGTTTTTT
TRBJ1-1,TRBV7-6,NA,NA,CASSRVLDTEAFF,TGTGCCAGCAGCAGGGTTTTGGACACTGAAGCTTTCTTT
TRBJ1-5,TRBV18,TRBD1,few,CASSPGQAGHQPQHF,TGTGCCAGCTCACCGGGACAGGCTGGCCATCAGCCCCAGCATTTT
TRBJ1-5,TRBV7-9,NA,NA,CASSLGQINQPQHF,TGTGCCAGCAGCTTAGGTCAGATCAATCAGCCCCAGCATTTT
TRBJ2-5,TRBV9,NA,NA,CASSETLQETQYF,TGTGCCAGCAGCGAGACCTTACAAGAGACCCAGTACTTC
TRBJ2-7,TRBV4-1,TRBD2,once,CASSQDEGSRAGREQYF,TGCGCCAGCAGCCAAGATGAAGGTAGTCGAGCGGGACGGGAGCAGTACTTC
TRBJ1-5,TRBV6-1,NA,NA,CASEPPQGPQHF,TGTGCCAGCGAACCCCCACAGGGGCCCCAGCATTTT
TRBJ1-1,TRBV2,NA,NA,CASTVRQEAFF,TGTGCCAGCACCGTACGACAGGAAGCTTTCTTT
TRBJ2-1,TRBV30,NA,NA,CAWSRRGGDEQFF,TGTGCCTGGAGTCGTAGGGGAGGCGATGAGCAGTTCTTC
TRBJ1-1,TRBV7-2,NA,NA,CASSLVGGGLVTEAFF,TGTGCCAGCAGCTTAGTTGGTGGGGGGCTGGTCACTGAAGCTTTCTTT
TRBJ2-2,TRBV27,TRBD1,NA,CASSLSRGPPAGELFF,TGTGCCAGCAGTTTATCGAGGGGGCCCCCCGCCGGGGAGCTGTTTTTT
TRBJ2-3,TRBV5-1,TRBD2,NA,CASSGQGLAGGADTQYF,TGCGCCAGCAGCGGTCAGGGACTAGCGGGAGGCGCAGATACGCAGTATTTT
TRBJ2-3,TRBV19,NA,NA,CASSGWTLGTDTQYF,TGTGCCAGTAGTGGCTGGACGCTAGGGACAGATACGCAGTATTTT
TRBJ2-1,TRBV6-1,NA,NA,CASSENYNNEQFF,TGTGCCAGCAGTGAAAATTACAACAATGAGCAGTTCTTC
TRBJ2-2,TRBV5-1,NA,NA,CASSLGDFAEGGFTGELFF,TGCGCCAGCAGCTTGGGCGATTTTGCGGAGGGGGGCTTCACCGGGGAGCTGTTTTTT
TRBJ2-1,TRBV5-1,NA,NA,CASSPTGGLAGNEQFF,TGCGCCAGCAGCCCGACAGGGGGGCTAGCGGGTAATGAGCAGTTCTTC
TRBJ1-5,TRBV6-6,NA,NA,CASSAGGPQHF,TGTGCCAGCAGTGCCGGTGGGCCCCAGCATTTT
TRBJ2-1,TRBV11-2,NA,NA,CASSLMVSSYNEQFF,TGTGCCAGCAGCTTGATGGTTAGCTCCTACAATGAGCAGTTCTTC
TRBJ1-5,TRBV5-1,NA,NA,CASSLDSTAQPQHF,TGCGCCAGCAGCTTGGACAGTACGGCTCAGCCCCAGCATTTT
TRBJ1-2,TRBV6-5,TRBD1,NA,CASSYSIAQGAFTF,TGTGCCAGCAGTTACTCGATTGCCCAGGGGGCGTTTACCTTC
TRBJ2-7,TRBV5-6,NA,NA,CASSANYEQYF,TGTGCCAGCAGCGCAAACTACGAGCAGTACTTC
TRBJ1-2,TRBV9,NA,NA,CASSVNSRPYGYTF,TGTGCCAGCAGCGTTAATTCAAGGCCCTATGGCTACACCTTC
TRBJ2-1,TRBV7-3,NA,NA,CASSFGLGGQGEQFF,TGTGCCAGCAGCTTCGGTCTCGGGGGCCAGGGTGAGCAGTTCTTC
TRBJ2-5,TRBV27,TRBD2,NA,CASSRLGLNFQETQYF,TGTGCCAGCAGTCGCCTGGGACTAAACTTTCAAGAGACCCAGTACTTC